The following is a TCR beta chain sequence with its context. As yet, its antigen is unknown. Germline CDR1 is LNHDA and CDR2 is SQIVND (reference sequence). There are 18 residues in the CDR3. Germline trimming cut 3 bases from V and 0 bases from J; bases unmatched to any gene: 7. This sample was taken from a study of OX40 agonist ivuxolimab in advanced cancers. Study at large: Dose-escalation patients suffered from hepatocellular carcinoma, melanoma, renal cell or head and neck cancer. It was permissible to have had prior anti-PD-1, anti-PD-L1 or anti-CTLA-4 therapy, and around 40% had some.

Study outcomes and limitations: The authors did not determine the antigen specificity of the expanded peripheral T cells.

Peripheral blood came from all dose cohorts at three timepoints. Here immunoSEQ multiplex PCR was the method, and the copy in TCRdb shows in-frame clones only, minus some. The data contain about 71,000 clones, over 90% of them seen just once; the ten biggest clones take up 15% to 19%. This rearrangement joins TRBV19 to TRBJ1-5, with 11 bases identical to TRBD1. This specimen was CD4+ or CD8+ T cells sorted from blood, taken in a trial of the OX40 agonist ivuxolimab. This receptor was identified in an adult with an advanced solid tumor such as melanoma, head and neck, liver or kidney cancer. For the CDR3, the DNA is TGTGCCAGTAGTATTGGGACAGGGGGTCTATTTAGCAATCAGCCCCAGCATTTT. Protein: CASSIGTGGLFSNQPQHF.